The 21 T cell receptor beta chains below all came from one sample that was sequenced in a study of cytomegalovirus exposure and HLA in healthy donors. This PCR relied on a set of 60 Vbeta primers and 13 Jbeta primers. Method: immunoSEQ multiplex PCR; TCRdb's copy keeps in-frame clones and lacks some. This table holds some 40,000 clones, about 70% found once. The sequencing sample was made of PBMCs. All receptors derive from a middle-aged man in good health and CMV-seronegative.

This chain's CDR3 is CASSLASGGRGNEQFF. In nucleotides, the CDR3 is TGTGCCAGCAGCTTAGCGAGCGGGGGGCGAGGGAATGAGCAGTTCTTC. This chain connects TRBV7-8 to TRBJ2-1; TRBD2 matches at 9 bases. CDR1 is SGHVS, CDR2 FQNEAQ, per germline. This CDR3 has 16 amino acids. Germline trimming cut 0 bases from V and 7 bases from J; bases unmatched to any gene: 7. The variable domain in full, completed from reference TRBV7-8 and TRBJ2-1, reads GAGVSQSPRYKVAKRGQDVALRCDPISGHVSLFWYQQALGQGPEFLTYFQNEAQLDKSGLPSDRFFAERPEGSVSTLKIQRTQQEDSAVYLCASSLASGGRGNEQFFGPGTRLTVL.

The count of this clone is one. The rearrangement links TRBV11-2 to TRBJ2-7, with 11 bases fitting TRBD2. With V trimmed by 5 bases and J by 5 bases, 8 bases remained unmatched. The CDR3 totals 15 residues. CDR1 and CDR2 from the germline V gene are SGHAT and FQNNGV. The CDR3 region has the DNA TGTGCCAGCAGCCTGGTAGCGGGGGGGGGCGACGAGCAGTACTTC. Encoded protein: CASSLVAGGGDEQYF.

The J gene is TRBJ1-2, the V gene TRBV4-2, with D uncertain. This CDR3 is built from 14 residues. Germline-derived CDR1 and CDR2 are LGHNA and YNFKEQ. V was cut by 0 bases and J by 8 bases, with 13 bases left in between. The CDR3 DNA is TGTGCCAGCAGCCAAGATATCGGGGTCGTCGGCTACACCTTC. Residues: CASSQDIGVVGYTF.

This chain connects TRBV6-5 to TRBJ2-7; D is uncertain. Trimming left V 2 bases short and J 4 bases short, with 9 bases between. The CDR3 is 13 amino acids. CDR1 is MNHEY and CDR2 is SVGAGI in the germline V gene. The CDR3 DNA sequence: TGTGCCAGCAGTTACCAATATCGGTACGAGCAGTACTTC. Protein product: CASSYQYRYEQYF.

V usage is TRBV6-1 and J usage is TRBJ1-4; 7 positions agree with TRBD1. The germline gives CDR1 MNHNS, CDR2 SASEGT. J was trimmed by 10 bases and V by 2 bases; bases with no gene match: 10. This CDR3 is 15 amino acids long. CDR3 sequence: CASSELGGQAVKLFF. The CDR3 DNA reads TGTGCCAGCAGTGAATTGGGCGGACAGGCCGTAAAACTGTTTTTT.

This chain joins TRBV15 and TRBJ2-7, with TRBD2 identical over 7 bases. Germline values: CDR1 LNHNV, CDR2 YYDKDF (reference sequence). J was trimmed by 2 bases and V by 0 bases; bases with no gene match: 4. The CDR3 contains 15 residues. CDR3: CATSREGGGTYEQYF. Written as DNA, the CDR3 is TGTGCCACCAGCAGAGAGGGGGGGGGAACCTACGAGCAGTACTTC.

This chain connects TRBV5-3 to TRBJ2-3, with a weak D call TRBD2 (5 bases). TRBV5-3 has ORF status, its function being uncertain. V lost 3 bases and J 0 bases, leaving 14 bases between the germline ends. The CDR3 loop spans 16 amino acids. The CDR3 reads CARSSNSVSSTDTQYF. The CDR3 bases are TGTGCCAGAAGCTCGAATAGCGTGTCTAGCACAGATACGCAGTATTTT.

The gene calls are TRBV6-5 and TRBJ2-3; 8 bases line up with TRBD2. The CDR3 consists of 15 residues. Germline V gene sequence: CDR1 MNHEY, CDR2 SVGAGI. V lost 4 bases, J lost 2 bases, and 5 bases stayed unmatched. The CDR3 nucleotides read TGTGCCAGCAGTTTGGCGGGGGGCATCACAGATACGCAGTATTTT. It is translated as CASSLAGGITDTQYF.

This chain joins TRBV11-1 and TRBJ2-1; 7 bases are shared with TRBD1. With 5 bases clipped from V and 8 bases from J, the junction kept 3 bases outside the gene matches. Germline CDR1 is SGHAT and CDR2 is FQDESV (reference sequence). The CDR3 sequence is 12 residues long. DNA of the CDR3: TGTGCCAGCAGCCGTGACAGGGATGAGCAGTTCTTC. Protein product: CASSRDRDEQFF.

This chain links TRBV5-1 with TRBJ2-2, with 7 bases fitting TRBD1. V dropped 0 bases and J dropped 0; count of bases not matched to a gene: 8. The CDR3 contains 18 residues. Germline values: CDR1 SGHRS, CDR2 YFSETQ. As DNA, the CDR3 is TGCGCCAGCAGCTTGGACCCCGGACAGGCCTCGAACACCGGGGAGCTGTTTTTT. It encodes CASSLDPGQASNTGELFF.

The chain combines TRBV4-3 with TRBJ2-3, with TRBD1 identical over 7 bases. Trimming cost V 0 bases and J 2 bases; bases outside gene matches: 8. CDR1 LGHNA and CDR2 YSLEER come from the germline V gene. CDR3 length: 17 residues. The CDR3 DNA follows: TGCGCCAGCAGCCAAGAGATAAGAGGGGGCAACACAGATACGCAGTATTTT. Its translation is CASSQEIRGGNTDTQYF.

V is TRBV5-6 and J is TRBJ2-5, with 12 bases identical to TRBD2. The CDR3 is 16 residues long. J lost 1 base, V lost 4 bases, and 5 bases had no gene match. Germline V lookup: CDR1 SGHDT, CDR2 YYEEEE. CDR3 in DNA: TGTGCCAGCAGCGGGACTAGCGGGTTATTCCAAGAGACCCAGTACTTC. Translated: CASSGTSGLFQETQYF.

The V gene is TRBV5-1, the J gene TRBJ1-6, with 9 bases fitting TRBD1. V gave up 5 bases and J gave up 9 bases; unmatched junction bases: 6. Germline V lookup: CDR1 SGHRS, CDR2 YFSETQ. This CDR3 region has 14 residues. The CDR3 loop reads CASRQGQGASPLHF. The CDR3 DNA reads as TGCGCCAGCAGACAGGGACAGGGAGCTTCACCCCTCCACTTT. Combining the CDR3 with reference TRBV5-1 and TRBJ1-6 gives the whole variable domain KAGVTQTPRYLIKTRGQQVTLSCSPISGHRSVSWYQQTPGQGLQFLFEYFSETQRNKGNFPGRFSGRQFSNSRSEMNVSTLELGDSALYLCASRQGQGASPLHFGNGTRLTVT.

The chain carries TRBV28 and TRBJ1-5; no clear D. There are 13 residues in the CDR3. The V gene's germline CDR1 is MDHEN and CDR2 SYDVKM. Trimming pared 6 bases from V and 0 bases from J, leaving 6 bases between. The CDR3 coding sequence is TGTGCCAGCAGGACATATAGCAATCAGCCCCAGCATTTT. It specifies CASRTYSNQPQHF.

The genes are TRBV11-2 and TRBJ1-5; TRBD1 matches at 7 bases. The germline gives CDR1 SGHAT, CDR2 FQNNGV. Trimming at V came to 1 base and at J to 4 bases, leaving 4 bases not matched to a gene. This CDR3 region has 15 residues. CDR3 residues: CASSLGMGQNQPQHF. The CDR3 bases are TGTGCCAGCAGCTTAGGTATGGGACAGAATCAGCCCCAGCATTTT.

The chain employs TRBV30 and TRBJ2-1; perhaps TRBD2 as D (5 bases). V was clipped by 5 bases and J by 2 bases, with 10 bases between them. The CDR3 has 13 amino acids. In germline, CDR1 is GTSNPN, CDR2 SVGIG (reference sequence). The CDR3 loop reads CAWGGPPYNEQFF. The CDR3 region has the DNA TGTGCCTGGGGAGGCCCTCCCTACAATGAGCAGTTCTTC.

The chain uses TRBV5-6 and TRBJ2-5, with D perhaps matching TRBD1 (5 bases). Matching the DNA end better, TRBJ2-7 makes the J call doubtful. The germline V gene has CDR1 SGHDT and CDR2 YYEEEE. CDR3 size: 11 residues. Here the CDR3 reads CASTDSYEQYF. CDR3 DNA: TGTGCCAGCACCGACAGCTACGAGCAGTACTTC.

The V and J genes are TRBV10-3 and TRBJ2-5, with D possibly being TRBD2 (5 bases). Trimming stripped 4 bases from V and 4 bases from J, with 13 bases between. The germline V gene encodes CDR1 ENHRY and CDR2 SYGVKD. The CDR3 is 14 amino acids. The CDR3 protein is CAISVGELPETQYF. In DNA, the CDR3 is TGTGCCATCAGTGTTGGGGAGCTTCCAGAGACCCAGTACTTC.

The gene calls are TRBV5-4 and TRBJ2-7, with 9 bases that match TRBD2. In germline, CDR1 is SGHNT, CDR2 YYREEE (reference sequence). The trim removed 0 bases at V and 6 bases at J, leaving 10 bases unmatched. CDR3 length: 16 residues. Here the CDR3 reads CASSLARSGGLGEQYF. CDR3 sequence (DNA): TGTGCCAGCAGCTTGGCCCGTAGCGGGGGCCTTGGCGAGCAGTACTTC. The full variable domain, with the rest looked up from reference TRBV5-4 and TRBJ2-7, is ETGVTQSPTHLIKTRGQQVTLRCSSQSGHNTVSWYQQALGQGPQFIFQYYREEENGRGNFPPRFSGLQFPNYSSELNVNALELDDSALYLCASSLARSGGLGEQYFGPGTRLTVT.

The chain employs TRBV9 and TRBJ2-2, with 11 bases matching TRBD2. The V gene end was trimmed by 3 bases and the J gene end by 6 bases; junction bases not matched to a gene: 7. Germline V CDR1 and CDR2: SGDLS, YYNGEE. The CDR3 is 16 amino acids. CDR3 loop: CASSAAGTSGPGELFF. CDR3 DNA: TGTGCCAGCAGCGCCGCCGGGACTAGCGGCCCCGGGGAGCTGTTTTTT.

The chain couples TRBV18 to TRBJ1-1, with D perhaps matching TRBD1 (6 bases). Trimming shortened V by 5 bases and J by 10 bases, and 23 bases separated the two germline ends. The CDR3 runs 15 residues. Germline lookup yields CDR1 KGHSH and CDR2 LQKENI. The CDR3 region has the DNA TGTGCCAGCTCATCATCAAACAGGGATCCGGCGGGAGCTTTCTTT. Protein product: CASSSSNRDPAGAFF.